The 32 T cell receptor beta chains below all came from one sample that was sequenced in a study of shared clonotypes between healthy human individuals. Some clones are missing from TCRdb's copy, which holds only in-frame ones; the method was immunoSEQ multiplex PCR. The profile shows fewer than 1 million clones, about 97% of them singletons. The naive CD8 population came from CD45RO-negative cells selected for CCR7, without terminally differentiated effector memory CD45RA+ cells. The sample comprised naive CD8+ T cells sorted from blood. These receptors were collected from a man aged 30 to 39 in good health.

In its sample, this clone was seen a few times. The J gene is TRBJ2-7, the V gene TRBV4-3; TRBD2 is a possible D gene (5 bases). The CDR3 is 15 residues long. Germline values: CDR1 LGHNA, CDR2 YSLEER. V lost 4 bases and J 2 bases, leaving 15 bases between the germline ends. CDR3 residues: CASSPNRGGAYEQYF. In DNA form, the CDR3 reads TGCGCCAGCAGCCCGAACCGGGGTGGGGCCTACGAGCAGTACTTC.

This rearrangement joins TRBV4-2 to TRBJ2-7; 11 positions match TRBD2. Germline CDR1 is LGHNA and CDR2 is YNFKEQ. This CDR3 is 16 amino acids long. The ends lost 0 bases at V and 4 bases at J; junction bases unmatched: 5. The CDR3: CASSQEGSGRVYEQYF. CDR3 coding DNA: TGTGCCAGCAGCCAAGAGGGTAGCGGGAGGGTTTACGAGCAGTACTTC.

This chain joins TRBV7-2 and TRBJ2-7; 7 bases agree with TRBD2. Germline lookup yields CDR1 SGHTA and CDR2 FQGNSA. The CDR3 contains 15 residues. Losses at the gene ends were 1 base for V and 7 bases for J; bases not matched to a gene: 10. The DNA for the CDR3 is TGTGCCAGCAGCTTAGGTTTTGCGGGAGAGGATGAGCAGTACTTC. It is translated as CASSLGFAGEDEQYF.

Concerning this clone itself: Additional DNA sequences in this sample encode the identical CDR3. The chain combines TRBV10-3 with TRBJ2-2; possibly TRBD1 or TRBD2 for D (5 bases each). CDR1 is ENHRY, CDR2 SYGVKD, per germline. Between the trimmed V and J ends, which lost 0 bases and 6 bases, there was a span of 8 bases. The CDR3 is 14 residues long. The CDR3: CAISESRGPGELFF. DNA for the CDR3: TGTGCCATCAGTGAGTCGAGGGGTCCCGGGGAGCTGTTTTTT.

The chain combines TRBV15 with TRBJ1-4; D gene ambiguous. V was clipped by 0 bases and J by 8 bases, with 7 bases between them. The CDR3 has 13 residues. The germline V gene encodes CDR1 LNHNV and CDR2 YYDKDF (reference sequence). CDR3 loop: CATSRDLKEKLFF. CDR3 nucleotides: TGTGCCACCAGCAGAGATCTTAAGGAAAAACTGTTTTTT.

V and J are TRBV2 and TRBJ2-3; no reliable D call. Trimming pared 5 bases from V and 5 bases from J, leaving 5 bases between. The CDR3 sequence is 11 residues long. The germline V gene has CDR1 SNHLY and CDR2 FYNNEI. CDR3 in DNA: TGTGCCAGCAGTCTAATAGATACGCAGTATTTT. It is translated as CASSLIDTQYF. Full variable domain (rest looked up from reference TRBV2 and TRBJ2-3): EPEVTQTPSHQVTQMGQEVILRCVPISNHLYFYWYRQILGQKVEFLVSFYNNEISEKSEIFDDQFSVERPDGSNFTLKIRSTKLEDSAMYFCASSLIDTQYFGPGTRLTVL.

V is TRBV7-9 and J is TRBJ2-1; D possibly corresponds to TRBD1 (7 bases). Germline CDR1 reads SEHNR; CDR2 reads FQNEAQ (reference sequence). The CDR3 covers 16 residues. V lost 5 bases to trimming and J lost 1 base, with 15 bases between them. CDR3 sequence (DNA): TGTGCCAGCAGCCGCGGGGAGGACAGGTCCTACAATGAGCAGTTCTTC. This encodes CASSRGEDRSYNEQFF.

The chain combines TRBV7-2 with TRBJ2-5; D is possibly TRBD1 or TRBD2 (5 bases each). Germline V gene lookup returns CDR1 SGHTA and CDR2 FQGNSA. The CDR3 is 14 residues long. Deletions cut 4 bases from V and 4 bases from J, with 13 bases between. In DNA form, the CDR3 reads TGTGCCAGCAGCTCTTGGGGGTATGGAGAGACCCAGTACTTC. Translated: CASSSWGYGETQYF.

CDR3 sequence reads: CASSLMGGRETQYF. The CDR3 DNA is TGTGCCAGCAGTTTAATGGGGGGAAGAGAGACCCAGTACTTC. The J gene is TRBJ2-5, the V gene TRBV27; weak D call: TRBD2 (6 bases). The V gene lost 2 bases and the J gene lost 4 bases, with 11 bases spanning the gap. Germline assignment: CDR1 MNHEY and CDR2 SMNVEV (reference sequence). The CDR3 loop spans 14 amino acids.

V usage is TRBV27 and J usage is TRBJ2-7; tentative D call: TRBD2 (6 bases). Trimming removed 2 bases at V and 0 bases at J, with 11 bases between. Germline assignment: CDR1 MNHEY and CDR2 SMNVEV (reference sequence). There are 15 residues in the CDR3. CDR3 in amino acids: CASSLNGRSSYEQYF. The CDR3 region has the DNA TGTGCCAGCAGTTTAAATGGGAGGAGCTCCTACGAGCAGTACTTC.

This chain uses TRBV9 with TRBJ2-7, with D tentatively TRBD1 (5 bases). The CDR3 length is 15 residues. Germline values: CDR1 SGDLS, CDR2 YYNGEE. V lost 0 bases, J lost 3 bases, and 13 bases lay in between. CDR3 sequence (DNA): TGTGCCAGCAGCGTAGGGGGCAGCTTCAACTACGAGCAGTACTTC. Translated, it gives CASSVGGSFNYEQYF.

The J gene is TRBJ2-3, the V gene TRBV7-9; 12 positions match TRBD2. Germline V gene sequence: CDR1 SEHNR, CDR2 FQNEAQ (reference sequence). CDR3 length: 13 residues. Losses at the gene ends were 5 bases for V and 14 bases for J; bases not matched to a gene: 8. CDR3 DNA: TGTGCCAGCAGCCTCCGACTAGCGGGAGATCTGTATTTT. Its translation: CASSLRLAGDLYF.

CDR3 in amino acids: CASSMIGNNEQFF. CDR3 sequence (DNA): TGTGCCAGTAGTATGATAGGAAACAATGAGCAGTTCTTC. The V call is TRBV19, the J call TRBJ2-1, with D uncertain. The CDR3 totals 13 residues. Germline assignment: CDR1 LNHDA and CDR2 SQIVND (reference sequence). The V end lost 3 bases, the J end lost 5 bases, and 8 bases lay between the germline ends.

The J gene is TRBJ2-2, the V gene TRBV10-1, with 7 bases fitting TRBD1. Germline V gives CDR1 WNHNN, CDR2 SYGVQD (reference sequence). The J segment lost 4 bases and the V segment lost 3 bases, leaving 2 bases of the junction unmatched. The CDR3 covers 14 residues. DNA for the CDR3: TGCGCCAGCAGTGACCCAGGGGGCACCGGGGAGCTGTTTTTT. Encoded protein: CASSDPGGTGELFF.

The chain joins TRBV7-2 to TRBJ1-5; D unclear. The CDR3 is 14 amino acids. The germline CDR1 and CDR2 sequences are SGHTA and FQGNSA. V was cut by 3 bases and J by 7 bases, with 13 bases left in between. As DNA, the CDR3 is TGTGCCAGCAGCTTGTCCGTCTCCGAACAGCCCCAGCATTTT. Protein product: CASSLSVSEQPQHF.

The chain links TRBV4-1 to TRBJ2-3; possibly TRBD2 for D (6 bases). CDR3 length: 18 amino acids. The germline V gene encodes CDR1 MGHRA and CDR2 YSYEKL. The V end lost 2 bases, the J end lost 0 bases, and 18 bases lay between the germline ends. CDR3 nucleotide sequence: TGCGCCAGCAGCCAAAATCCCCCCGGGGGAGTGAGCACAGATACGCAGTATTTT. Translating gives CASSQNPPGGVSTDTQYF.

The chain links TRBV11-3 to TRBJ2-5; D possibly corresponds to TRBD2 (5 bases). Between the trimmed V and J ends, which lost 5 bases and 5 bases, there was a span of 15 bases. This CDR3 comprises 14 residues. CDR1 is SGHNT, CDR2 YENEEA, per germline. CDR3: CASSPRQRRETQYF. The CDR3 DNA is TGTGCCAGCAGCCCAAGGCAGCGGAGGGAGACCCAGTACTTC.

The CDR3 region has the DNA TGTGCCAGCAGACCCCTGGGGGGAGGCCCTGAAGCTTTCTTT. Amino acid sequence: CASRPLGGGPEAFF. The rearrangement links TRBV7-9 to TRBJ1-1, with a weak D call TRBD1 (5 bases). The CDR3 totals 14 residues. Trimming pared 6 bases from V and 6 bases from J, leaving 17 bases between. Per the germline V gene, CDR1 is SEHNR and CDR2 is FQNEAQ (reference sequence). Looking up the rest from reference TRBV7-9 and TRBJ1-1 gives the full variable domain: DTGVSQNPRHKITKRGQNVTFRCDPISEHNRLYWYRQTLGQGPEFLTYFQNEAQLEKSRLLSDRFSAERPKGSFSTLEIQRTEQGDSAMYLCASRPLGGGPEAFFGQGTRLTVV.

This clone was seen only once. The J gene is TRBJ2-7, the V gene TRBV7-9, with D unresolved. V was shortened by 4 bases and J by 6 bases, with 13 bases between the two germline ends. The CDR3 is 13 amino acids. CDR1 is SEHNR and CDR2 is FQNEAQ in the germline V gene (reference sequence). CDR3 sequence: CASSSMPLREQYF. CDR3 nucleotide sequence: TGTGCCAGCAGCTCTATGCCCCTTCGCGAGCAGTACTTC.

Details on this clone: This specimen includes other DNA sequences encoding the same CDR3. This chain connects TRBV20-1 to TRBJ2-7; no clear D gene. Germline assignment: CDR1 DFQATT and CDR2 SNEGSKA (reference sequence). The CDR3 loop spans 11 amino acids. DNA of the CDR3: TGCAGCGCGAGGAGCTCCTACGAGCAGTACTTC. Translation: CSARSSYEQYF.

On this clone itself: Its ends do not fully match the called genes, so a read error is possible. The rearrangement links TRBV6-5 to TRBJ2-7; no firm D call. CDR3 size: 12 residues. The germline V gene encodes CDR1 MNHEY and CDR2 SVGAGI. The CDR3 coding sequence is TGTGCCAGCAGTTACTCTTCCTTCGAGCAGTACTTC. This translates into CASSYSSFEQYF.

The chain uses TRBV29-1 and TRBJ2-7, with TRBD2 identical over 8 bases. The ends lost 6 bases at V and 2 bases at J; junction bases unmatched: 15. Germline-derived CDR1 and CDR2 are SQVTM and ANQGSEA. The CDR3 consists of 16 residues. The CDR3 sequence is CSVESVGLGAPYEQYF. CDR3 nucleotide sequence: TGCAGCGTCGAGTCTGTGGGACTAGGGGCTCCCTACGAGCAGTACTTC.

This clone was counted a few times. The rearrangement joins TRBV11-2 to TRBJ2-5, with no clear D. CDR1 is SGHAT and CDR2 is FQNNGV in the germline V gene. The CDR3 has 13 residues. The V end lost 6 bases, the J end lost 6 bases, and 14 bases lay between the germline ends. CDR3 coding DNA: TGTGCCAGCAGTGCTTATTTCGAAAAGACCCAGTACTTC. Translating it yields CASSAYFEKTQYF.

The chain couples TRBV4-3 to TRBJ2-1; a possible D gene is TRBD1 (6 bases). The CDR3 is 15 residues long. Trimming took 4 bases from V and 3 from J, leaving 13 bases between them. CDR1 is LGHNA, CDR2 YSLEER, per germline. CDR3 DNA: TGCGCCAGCAGCCTCCATCGGACAGACTACAATGAGCAGTTCTTC. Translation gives CASSLHRTDYNEQFF.

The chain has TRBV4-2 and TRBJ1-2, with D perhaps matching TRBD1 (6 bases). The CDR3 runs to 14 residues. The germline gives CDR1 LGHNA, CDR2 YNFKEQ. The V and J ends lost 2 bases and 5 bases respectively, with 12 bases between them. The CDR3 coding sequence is TGTGCCAGCAGCCAATCCTTAGACAGGTATGGCTACACCTTC. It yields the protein CASSQSLDRYGYTF.

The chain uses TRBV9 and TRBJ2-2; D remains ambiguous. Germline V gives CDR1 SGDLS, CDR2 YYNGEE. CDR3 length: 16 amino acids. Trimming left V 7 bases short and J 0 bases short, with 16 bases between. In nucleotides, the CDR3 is TGTGCCAGCTCAAAGACGCAGGTGTCGAACACCGGGGAGCTGTTTTTT. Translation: CASSKTQVSNTGELFF.

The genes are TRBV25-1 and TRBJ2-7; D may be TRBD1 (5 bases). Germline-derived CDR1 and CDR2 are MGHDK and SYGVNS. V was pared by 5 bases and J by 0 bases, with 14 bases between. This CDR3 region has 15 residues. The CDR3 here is CASSPDSYYSYEQYF. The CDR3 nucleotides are TGTGCCAGCAGTCCTGACAGTTACTACTCCTACGAGCAGTACTTC.

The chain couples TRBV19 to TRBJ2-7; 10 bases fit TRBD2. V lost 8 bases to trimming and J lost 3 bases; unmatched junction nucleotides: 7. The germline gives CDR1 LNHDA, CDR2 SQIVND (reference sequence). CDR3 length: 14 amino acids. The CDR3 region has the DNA TGTGCCAGTGGCCTAGCGGGAGTAAGCTACGAGCAGTACTTC. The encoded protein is CASGLAGVSYEQYF. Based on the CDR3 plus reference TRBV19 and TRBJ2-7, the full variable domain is DGGITQSPKYLFRKEGQNVTLSCEQNLNHDAMYWYRQDPGQGLRLIYYSQIVNDFQKGDIAEGYSVSREKKESFPLTVTSAQKNPTAFYLCASGLAGVSYEQYFGPGTRLTVT.

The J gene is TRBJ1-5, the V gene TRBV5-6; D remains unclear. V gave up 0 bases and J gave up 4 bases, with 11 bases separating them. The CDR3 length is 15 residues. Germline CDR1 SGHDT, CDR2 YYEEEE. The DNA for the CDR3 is TGTGCCAGCAGCTTGGGGACGAAGGTGAATCAGCCCCAGCATTTT. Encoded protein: CASSLGTKVNQPQHF. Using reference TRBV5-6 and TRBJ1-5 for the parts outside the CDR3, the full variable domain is DAGVTQSPTHLIKTRGQQVTLRCSPKSGHDTVSWYQQALGQGPQFIFQYYEEEERQRGNFPDRFSGHQFPNYSSELNVNALLLGDSALYLCASSLGTKVNQPQHFGDGTRLSIL.

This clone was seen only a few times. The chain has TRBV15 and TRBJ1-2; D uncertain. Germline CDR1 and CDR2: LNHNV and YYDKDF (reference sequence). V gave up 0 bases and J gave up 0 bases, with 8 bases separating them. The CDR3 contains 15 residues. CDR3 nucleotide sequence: TGTGCCACCAGCAGAGATCGGGCGGCTAACTATGGCTACACCTTC. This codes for CATSRDRAANYGYTF.

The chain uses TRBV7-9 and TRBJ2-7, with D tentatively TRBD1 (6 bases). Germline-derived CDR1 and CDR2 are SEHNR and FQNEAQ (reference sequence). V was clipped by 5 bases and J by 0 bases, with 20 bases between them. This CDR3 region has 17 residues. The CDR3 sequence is CASSGGSTGSGSYEQYF. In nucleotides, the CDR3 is TGTGCCAGCAGCGGAGGAAGTACAGGGTCAGGCTCCTACGAGCAGTACTTC.

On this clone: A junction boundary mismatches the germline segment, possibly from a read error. CDR3 loop: CASSQEPSNEQFF. CDR3 DNA sequence: TGTGCTAGCAGCCAGGAACCATCCAATGAGCAGTTCTTC. This rearrangement joins TRBV7-7 to TRBJ2-1; D uncertain. The CDR3 covers 13 residues. Per the germline V gene, CDR1 is SSHAT and CDR2 is FNYEAQ (reference sequence).